This T cell receptor beta chain was retrieved from a study of OX40 agonist ivuxolimab in advanced cancers. For the study at large: As their treatment, patients were administered ivuxolimab, an agonistic anti-OX40 (CD134) antibody. Checkpoint inhibitors had been given previously to under 50% of patients.

The cohort excluded patients with autoimmune disease history or systemic immunosuppression. Germline loops: CDR1 LGHNA, CDR2 YSLEER. This CDR3 has 15 amino acids. With 4 bases removed from V and 2 bases from J, the gap between germline ends came to 13 bases. Some clones are missing from TCRdb's copy, which holds only in-frame ones; the method was immunoSEQ multiplex PCR. The profile covers about 86,000 clones, with roughly 85% appearing a single time and approximately 1.5% taken by the ten largest. The rearrangement joins TRBV4-3 to TRBJ2-3, with D possibly matching TRBD1 (6 bases). The sample was CD4+ or CD8+ T cells sorted from blood, taken in a trial of the OX40 agonist ivuxolimab. The sequence derives from an adult with an advanced solid tumor such as melanoma, head and neck, liver or kidney cancer. The CDR3 sequence: CASSRATGNTDTQYF. The CDR3 nucleotides are TGCGCCAGCAGCCGCGCTACAGGGAACACAGATACGCAGTATTTT.